The 17 T cell receptor beta chains in this list originate from one sample, sequenced in a study of cytomegalovirus exposure and HLA in healthy donors. Measured with immunoSEQ multiplex PCR; TCRdb has only the in-frame clones, and not every one. The data hold about 160,000 clones, with 85% to 90% observed a single time. Sequencing was performed on PBMCs. These receptors all come from a woman younger than 45 in good health and CMV-seronegative.

The rearrangement links TRBV2 to TRBJ1-4; D not resolved. V lost 7 bases and J 8 bases, leaving 14 bases between the germline ends. CDR1 is SNHLY and CDR2 is FYNNEI in the germline V gene. The length of the CDR3 is 13 residues. The CDR3 coding sequence is TGTGCCAGCATTCATCGGGATAGAGAAAAACTGTTTTTT. Translating gives CASIHRDREKLFF. The full variable domain, completed using reference TRBV2 and TRBJ1-4, is EPEVTQTPSHQVTQMGQEVILRCVPISNHLYFYWYRQILGQKVEFLVSFYNNEISEKSEIFDDQFSVERPDGSNFTLKIRSTKLEDSAMYFCASIHRDREKLFFGSGTQLSVL.

The chain uses TRBV7-2 and TRBJ1-5; TRBD1 is a possible D gene (5 bases). V was shortened by 3 bases and J by 7 bases, with 7 bases between the two germline ends. This CDR3 comprises 12 residues. Germline CDR1 reads SGHTA; CDR2 reads FQGNSA. The CDR3 region is CASSFRDQPQHF. The CDR3 nucleotides are TGTGCCAGCAGCTTCAGGGACCAGCCCCAGCATTTT.

This clone was detected once. The chain links TRBV6-6 to TRBJ1-1, with D possibly being TRBD1 (5 bases). Germline assignment: CDR1 MNHNY and CDR2 SVGAGI (reference sequence). Trimming shortened V by 1 base and J by 4 bases, and 13 bases separated the two germline ends. There are 15 residues in the CDR3. The CDR3 nucleotides are TGTGCCAGCAGTTACTTGGGGACGGAGGGCACTGAAGCTTTCTTT. This translates into CASSYLGTEGTEAFF.

V and J are TRBV10-3 and TRBJ2-2; D remains unclear. Germline CDR1 is ENHRY and CDR2 is SYGVKD. Trimming pared 4 bases from V and 7 bases from J, leaving 19 bases between. The CDR3 is made up of 16 amino acids. The CDR3 DNA sequence: TGTGCCATCAGTGGGTCTTTACAATTCGGAATCGGGGAGCTGTTTTTT. It yields the protein CAISGSLQFGIGELFF.

The rearrangement uses TRBV6-5 and TRBJ2-3; weak D call: TRBD2 (5 bases). Germline V gives CDR1 MNHEY, CDR2 SVGAGI. Trimming removed 2 bases from V and 0 bases from J, with 12 bases in between. The CDR3 contains 16 residues. CDR3 amino acids: CASSYEAGRSTDTQYF. The CDR3 coding sequence is TGTGCCAGCAGTTACGAGGCGGGTAGGAGCACAGATACGCAGTATTTT.

V gene TRBV5-1 combines with J gene TRBJ1-3; D possibly corresponds to TRBD1 (5 bases). The CDR3 covers 17 residues. The V gene's germline CDR1 is SGHRS and CDR2 YFSETQ. The ends were cut back, 0 bases at V and 0 bases at J, with 13 bases in the middle. The DNA of the CDR3 is TGCGCCAGCAGCTTGGTGAGTCCAGGGTCCTCTGGAAACACCATATATTTT. Residues: CASSLVSPGSSGNTIYF.

V gene TRBV5-1 combines with J gene TRBJ1-1; TRBD1 agrees at 9 bases. CDR3 size: 15 residues. With V trimmed by 4 bases and J by 3 bases, 7 bases remained unmatched. The germline CDR1 and CDR2 sequences are SGHRS and YFSETQ. CDR3 in DNA: TGCGCCAGCAGCAGGTGGGGGGACAGGGACACTGAAGCTTTCTTT. Amino acid sequence: CASSRWGDRDTEAFF.

The genes are TRBV7-8 and TRBJ1-5; maybe TRBD1 (6 bases). Trimming stripped 0 bases from V and 6 bases from J, with 9 bases between. The germline CDR1 and CDR2 sequences are SGHVS and FQNEAQ. This CDR3 contains 14 residues. CDR3 nucleotides: TGTGCCAGCAGCTTAGCAGGGGGTTTTCAGCCCCAGCATTTT. Its translation is CASSLAGGFQPQHF.

CDR3 sequence (DNA): TGCGCCAGCAGCTTGAGGCTAGCGGGCGATTTTAATGAGCAGTTCTTC. Its protein product is CASSLRLAGDFNEQFF. The chain couples TRBV5-1 to TRBJ2-1, with 8 bases matching TRBD2. Germline CDR1 is SGHRS and CDR2 is YFSETQ. With V trimmed by 1 base and J by 7 bases, 10 bases remained unmatched. The CDR3 loop spans 16 amino acids.

This chain joins TRBV4-3 and TRBJ2-7; 9 bases line up with TRBD1. Germline assignment: CDR1 LGHNA and CDR2 YSLEER. V was pared by 3 bases and J by 2 bases, with 8 bases of the junction left unmatched. The CDR3 is 16 residues long. The DNA of the CDR3 is TGCGCCAGCAGCCAGCACCGGGACAGGGCGCCCTACGAGCAGTACTTC. It codes for CASSQHRDRAPYEQYF.

V gene TRBV7-2 combines with J gene TRBJ2-1; 8 positions agree with TRBD2. The CDR3 loop spans 15 amino acids. J gave up 7 bases and V 4 bases, and 9 bases lay outside the gene matches. Germline CDR1 reads SGHTA; CDR2 reads FQGNSA. The CDR3, as DNA: TGTGCCAGCAGCTACTACGGGGGCGGGAGGAATGAGCAGTTCTTC. This translates into CASSYYGGGRNEQFF.

This CDR3 is CASSPDRIYGYTF. The CDR3 nucleotides read TGTGCCAGCAGCCCGGACAGGATTTATGGCTACACCTTC. This chain joins TRBV7-3 and TRBJ1-2; 7 nucleotides agree with TRBD1. V gave up 5 bases and J gave up 5 bases; unmatched junction bases: 5. The germline CDR1 and CDR2 sequences are SGHTA and FQGTGA. The CDR3 extends over 13 amino acids.

The chain carries TRBV10-3 and TRBJ2-7; 14 positions agree with TRBD2. Germline trimming cut 11 bases from V and 7 bases from J; bases unmatched to any gene: 13. The germline gives CDR1 ENHRY, CDR2 SYGVKD. The CDR3 runs 15 residues. The CDR3 region is CAVSTSGGARGEQYF. The CDR3 DNA reads as TGTGCCGTCTCGACTAGCGGGGGGGCCCGGGGAGAGCAGTACTTC.

J is TRBJ2-7 and V is TRBV28, with a tentative D call TRBD1 (5 bases). Between the trimmed V and J ends, which lost 10 bases and 2 bases, there was a span of 21 bases. CDR1 is MDHEN, CDR2 SYDVKM, per germline. CDR3 size: 15 residues. The CDR3 DNA reads as TGTGCCACCGAGACAGTCGAGACCCTTACCTACGAGCAGTACTTC. This codes for CATETVETLTYEQYF.

This rearrangement joins TRBV18 to TRBJ1-4, with unresolved D. Germline loops: CDR1 KGHSH, CDR2 LQKENI. This CDR3 has 15 residues. Deletions cut 6 bases from V and 2 bases from J, with 13 bases between. CDR3 bases: TGTGCCAGCTCTCTTCATCCAGTCACTAATGAAAAACTGTTTTTT. This encodes CASSLHPVTNEKLFF.

The chain combines TRBV2 with TRBJ2-3; 11 bases match TRBD2. CDR3 length: 16 residues. Germline CDR1 reads SNHLY; CDR2 reads FYNNEI. The junction had 9 bases not matched to a gene; V was cut back by 6 bases and J by 4 bases. Here the CDR3 reads CASRQNSGGASDTQYF. The CDR3 coding sequence is TGTGCCAGCAGACAGAATAGCGGGGGGGCCTCAGATACGCAGTATTTT.

Only a few counts were recorded for this clone. The CDR3 loop is CASSESSGNTIYF. CDR3 DNA sequence: TGTGCCAGCAGTGAAAGCTCTGGAAACACCATATATTTT. This rearrangement joins TRBV2 to TRBJ1-3; D call uncertain. Germline V gene sequence: CDR1 SNHLY, CDR2 FYNNEI. The CDR3 is 13 amino acids. The V and J ends lost 2 bases and 0 bases respectively, with 2 bases between them.